This passage covers 16 T cell receptor beta chains from one sample sequenced in a study of HIV-infected patients and healthy controls. No cell fractionation was done, so the repertoire covers all unsorted peripheral blood T cells. cDNA was made from about 480 ng RNA using alpha and beta constant primers. Alpha and beta chain libraries were made separately by chain-specific third strand synthesis with multiplexing indices. TCRdb called the 5' RACE reads again in MiXCR, with one record for every CDR3 protein. The sample has about 24,000 distinct CDR3 sequences; 8.5% are singletons. The sequencing input was blood. These receptors came from an adult in good health.

This clonotype was counted many times. The CDR3 is CASSQDRLQPQHF. CDR3 sequence (DNA): TGTGCCAGCAGCCAAGATCGGCTTCAGCCCCAGCATTTT. The chain has TRBV3-1 and TRBJ1-5; D remains unclear. Germline V CDR1 and CDR2: LGHDT, YNNKEL (reference sequence). This CDR3 has 13 amino acids. The V end lost 0 bases, the J end lost 6 bases, and 6 bases lay between the germline ends.

This clonotype showed up many times. Here the CDR3 reads CASSAGDSKPPEAFF. As DNA, the CDR3 is TGTGCCAGCAGCGCGGGAGACAGCAAGCCCCCTGAAGCTTTCTTT. This rearrangement joins TRBV5-6 to TRBJ1-1; perhaps TRBD1 as D (5 bases). Germline CDR1 and CDR2: SGHDT and YYEEEE. Trimming removed 4 bases from V and 6 bases from J, with 19 bases in between. The length of the CDR3 is 15 residues. Supplemented by reference TRBV5-6 and TRBJ1-1, the full variable domain reads DAGVTQSPTHLIKTRGQQVTLRCSPKSGHDTVSWYQQALGQGPQFIFQYYEEEERQRGNFPDRFSGHQFPNYSSELNVNALLLGDSALYLCASSAGDSKPPEAFFGQGTRLTVV.

In this sample, this clonotype turned up many times. The chain combines TRBV12-3 or TRBV12-4 with TRBJ2-3; 8 nucleotides align to TRBD2. J lost 2 bases, V lost 6 bases, and 7 bases had no gene match. The CDR3 contains 15 residues. CDR3 in DNA: TGTGCCAGCAGCAGAGCGGGGGTGGCCACAGATACGCAGTATTTT. Translating it yields CASSRAGVATDTQYF.

This clonotype was observed many times. The chain links TRBV19 to TRBJ1-5, with D perhaps matching TRBD1 (5 bases). The germline V gene has CDR1 LNHDA and CDR2 SQIVND (reference sequence). This CDR3 contains 13 residues. V was trimmed by 7 bases and J by 2 bases, leaving 9 bases between them. This CDR3 is CASTGRGNQPQHF. CDR3 bases: TGTGCCAGTACGGGCAGGGGCAATCAGCCCCAGCATTTT.

This clonotype was observed a few times. This chain links TRBV5-1 with TRBJ2-7; no firm D call. This CDR3 has 15 residues. V lost 4 bases and J 6 bases, leaving 20 bases between the germline ends. Germline V CDR1 and CDR2: SGHRS, YFSETQ. CDR3 sequence: CASSAPAAGFGEQYF. CDR3 in DNA: TGCGCCAGCAGCGCACCGGCGGCAGGTTTCGGCGAGCAGTACTTC.

Points on this clonotype: This may come from a read error, since a much larger clone is one base off. The chain couples TRBV6-5 to TRBJ2-7, with no clear D. The germline gives CDR1 MNHEY, CDR2 SVGAGI. CDR3 length equals 15 residues. DNA for the CDR3: TGTGCCAGCAGTTATTTTTGGGCGGAGTCCTACGAGCAGAACTTC. Protein sequence: CASSYFWAESYEQNF.

This clonotype appeared many times. The chain recombines TRBV6-5 with TRBJ2-7; a possible D gene is TRBD2 (6 bases). With 6 bases removed from V and 2 bases from J, the gap between germline ends came to 14 bases. Germline V CDR1 and CDR2: MNHEY, SVGAGI. This CDR3 contains 14 residues. DNA of the CDR3: TGTGCCAGCAGGACCGGGACTCAACCCTACGAGCAGTACTTC. Translated, it gives CASRTGTQPYEQYF.

This clonotype was detected ten times or more. The genes are TRBV30 and TRBJ1-4, with 7 bases lining up with TRBD1. The germline CDR1 and CDR2 sequences are GTSNPN and SVGIG (reference sequence). CDR3 size: 13 residues. V was pared by 4 bases and J by 2 bases, with 1 base of the junction left unmatched. CDR3 region: CAWKGQTNEKLFF. The CDR3 DNA reads as TGTGCCTGGAAGGGACAGACTAATGAAAAACTGTTTTTT.

This clonotype was found a few times. The V gene is TRBV13, the J gene TRBJ2-3; D remains ambiguous. Germline CDR1 and CDR2: PRHDT and FYEKMQ (reference sequence). The CDR3 spans 14 residues. The ends were cut back, 8 bases at V and 1 base at J, with 13 bases in the middle. The CDR3 spells CASGVRPRTDTQYF. CDR3 bases: TGTGCCAGCGGGGTGCGGCCTCGCACAGATACGCAGTATTTT.

This clonotype was seen ten or more times. The chain carries TRBV20-1 and TRBJ2-2, with 11 bases that match TRBD1. V was clipped by 6 bases and J by 7 bases; unmatched bases: 7. Germline CDR1 reads DFQATT; CDR2 reads SNEGSKA (reference sequence). The CDR3 covers 14 residues. The CDR3 DNA sequence: TGCAGTGCGTATGGACAGGGGGCGATCGGGGAGCTGTTTTTT. This encodes CSAYGQGAIGELFF.

This clonotype has ten or more counts. The chain carries TRBV9 and TRBJ2-3; 8 positions match TRBD1. The germline CDR1 and CDR2 sequences are SGDLS and YYNGEE. Losses at the gene ends were 4 bases for V and 2 bases for J; bases not matched to a gene: 9. The CDR3 has 16 amino acids. This chain's CDR3 is CASSRTGSSVTDTQYF. CDR3 DNA sequence: TGTGCCAGCAGCCGGACAGGGAGTTCCGTCACAGATACGCAGTATTTT.

This chain connects TRBV19 to TRBJ1-6; 8 bases are a match to TRBD1. The trim removed 5 bases at V and 1 base at J, leaving 4 bases unmatched. CDR1 and CDR2 from the germline V gene are LNHDA and SQIVND (reference sequence). This CDR3 has 16 residues. CDR3 sequence reads: CASSSTGGSYNSPLHF. The CDR3 nucleotides read TGTGCCAGTAGTTCCACAGGGGGATCCTATAATTCACCCCTCCACTTT.

Many counts were recorded for this clonotype. This sequence joins TRBV28 and TRBJ2-5, with D unclear. This CDR3 is 11 amino acids long. V was cut by 6 bases and J by 7 bases, with 9 bases left in between. CDR1 is MDHEN, CDR2 SYDVKM, per germline. The CDR3 protein is CASSPMGTQYF. For the CDR3, the DNA is TGTGCCAGCAGCCCGATGGGGACCCAGTACTTC.

This clonotype was counted ten times or more. The chain uses TRBV7-9 and TRBJ1-1; D uncertain. Germline V lookup: CDR1 SEHNR, CDR2 FQNEAQ (reference sequence). V was shortened by 1 base and J by 5 bases, with 14 bases between the two germline ends. The CDR3 consists of 15 residues. The DNA of the CDR3 is TGTGCCAGCAGCTTAGGGGCCCCCCCGAGGACTGAAGCTTTCTTT. Amino acid sequence: CASSLGAPPRTEAFF.

Of note for this clonotype: A much larger clone lies a single base off, so this may be a read error. This chain connects TRBV29-1 to TRBJ1-4; D is unresolved. Germline V gene sequence: CDR1 SQVTM, CDR2 ANQGSEA. CDR3 length: 13 amino acids. The V end lost 4 bases, the J end lost 5 bases, and 11 bases lay between the germline ends. The CDR3 reads CSVGGSVNEKLFF. DNA of the CDR3: TGCAGCGTTGGCGGCAGTGTGAATGAAAAACTGTTTTTT.

This clonotype occurred many times. The J gene is TRBJ1-6, the V gene TRBV12-3 or TRBV12-4; 7 bases map to TRBD1. The CDR3 runs 13 residues. With 3 bases clipped from V and 10 bases from J, the junction kept 3 bases outside the gene matches. The CDR3: CASSFTGESPLHF. As DNA, the CDR3 is TGTGCCAGCAGTTTTACAGGGGAATCACCCCTCCACTTT.